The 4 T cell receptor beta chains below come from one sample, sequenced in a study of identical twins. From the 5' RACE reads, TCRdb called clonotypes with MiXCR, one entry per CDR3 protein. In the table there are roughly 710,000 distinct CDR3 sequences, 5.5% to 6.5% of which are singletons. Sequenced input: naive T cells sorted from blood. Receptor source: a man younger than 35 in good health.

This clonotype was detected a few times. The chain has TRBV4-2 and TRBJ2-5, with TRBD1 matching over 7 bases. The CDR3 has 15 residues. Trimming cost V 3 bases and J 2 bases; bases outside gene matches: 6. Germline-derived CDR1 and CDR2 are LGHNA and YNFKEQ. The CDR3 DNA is TGTGCCAGCAGCCAGGGGGACAGAGAACAAGAGACCCAGTACTTC. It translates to CASSQGDREQETQYF.

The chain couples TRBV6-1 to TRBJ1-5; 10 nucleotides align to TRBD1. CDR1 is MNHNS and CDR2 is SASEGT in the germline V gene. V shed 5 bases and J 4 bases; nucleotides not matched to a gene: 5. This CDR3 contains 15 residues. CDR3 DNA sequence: TGTGCCAGCAGTCCGACAGGGGGCGAAAATCAGCCCCAGCATTTT. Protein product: CASSPTGGENQPQHF.

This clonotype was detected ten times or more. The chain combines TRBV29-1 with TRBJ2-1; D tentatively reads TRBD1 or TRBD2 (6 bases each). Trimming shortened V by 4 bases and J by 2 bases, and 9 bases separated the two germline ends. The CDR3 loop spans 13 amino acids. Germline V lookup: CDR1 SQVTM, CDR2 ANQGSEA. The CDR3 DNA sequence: TGCAGCGTTGCGGGGGCCACCTACAATGAGCAGTTCTTC. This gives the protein CSVAGATYNEQFF.

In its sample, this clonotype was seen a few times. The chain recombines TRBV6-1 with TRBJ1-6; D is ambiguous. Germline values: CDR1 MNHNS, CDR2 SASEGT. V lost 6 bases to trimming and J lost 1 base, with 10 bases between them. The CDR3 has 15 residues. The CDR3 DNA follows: TGTGCCAGCAGAATGGTTGTTTCCTATAATTCACCCCTCCACTTT. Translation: CASRMVVSYNSPLHF.